The 6 T cell receptor beta chains below all came from one sample that was sequenced in a study of post-analysis software for immune sequencing data. The TCR beta cDNA libraries contained unique molecular identifiers. MiXCR, applied by TCRdb to the PCR reads, yields one record per CDR3 protein. The table has more than 350,000 distinct CDR3 sequences, 39% seen once. Study-level results: Relative to controls, patients had a handful of TRBV segments at higher frequency, with TRBV5-6, TRBV5-1 and TRBV20-1 among these.

Their cognate antigens are unknown. The source material was blood. The receptors stem from a girl aged 2 to 10 with multiple sclerosis.

The rearrangement uses TRBV29-1 and TRBJ1-1; the match to TRBD1 covers 7 bases. Germline lookup yields CDR1 SQVTM and CDR2 ANQGSEA. The CDR3 runs to 14 residues. V lost 4 bases and J lost 6; bases outside the gene matches: 11. CDR3 DNA: TGCAGCGTTGCCCTGGGGGCAGGGGGATCTGAAGCTTTCTTT. This sequence encodes CSVALGAGGSEAFF.

This clonotype was detected only a few times. The chain joins TRBV2 to TRBJ1-4, with D hard to call. The CDR3 consists of 12 residues. The V gene lost 3 bases and the J gene lost 8 bases, with 7 bases spanning the gap. The germline V gene encodes CDR1 SNHLY and CDR2 FYNNEI. In DNA form, the CDR3 reads TGTGCCAGCAGTGATTACATGGAAAAACTGTTTTTT. Protein product: CASSDYMEKLFF.

V gene TRBV3-1 combines with J gene TRBJ2-7; 9 bases are shared with TRBD1. Germline CDR1 reads LGHDT; CDR2 reads YNNKEL (reference sequence). Trimming at V came to 3 bases and at J to 3 bases, leaving 6 bases not matched to a gene. The CDR3 has 15 residues. This CDR3 reads CASSHLGTGNYEQYF. In DNA, the CDR3 is TGTGCCAGCAGCCACCTTGGGACAGGGAACTACGAGCAGTACTTC.

A few counts support this clonotype. The chain combines TRBV7-3 with TRBJ2-3; no definite D call. CDR3 length: 16 residues. The germline CDR1 and CDR2 sequences are SGHTA and FQGTGA. V lost 5 bases to trimming and J lost 0 bases, with 15 bases between them. CDR3 in DNA: TGTGCCAGCAGCGAATCACGGGCCCTAAGCACAGATACGCAGTATTTT. Translating it yields CASSESRALSTDTQYF. The whole variable domain, filled in from reference TRBV7-3 and TRBJ2-3, reads GAGVSQTPSNKVTEKGKYVELRCDPISGHTALYWYRQSLGQGPEFLIYFQGTGAADDSGLPNDRFFAVRPEGSVSTLKIQRTERGDSAVYLCASSESRALSTDTQYFGPGTRLTVL.

There are a few counts of this clonotype. This rearrangement joins TRBV7-9 to TRBJ1-1, with 8 bases fitting TRBD1. This CDR3 contains 15 residues. Germline V gene data show CDR1 as SEHNR and CDR2 as FQNEAQ (reference sequence). J lost 3 bases, V lost 3 bases, and 6 bases had no gene match. The CDR3 here is CASSFPGTGHTEAFF. In DNA form, the CDR3 reads TGTGCCAGCAGCTTCCCAGGGACAGGCCACACTGAAGCTTTCTTT.

This clonotype was seen ten or more times. The rearrangement uses TRBV20-1 and TRBJ2-7; possibly TRBD1 or TRBD2 for D (5 bases each). The CDR3 runs to 14 residues. The germline V and J ends were trimmed by 3 bases and 2 bases, with 14 bases remaining between them. Germline lookup yields CDR1 DFQATT and CDR2 SNEGSKA (reference sequence). The CDR3 DNA is TGCAGTGCTAGGAGGGGCGCAACCACCTACGAGCAGTACTTC. It translates to CSARRGATTYEQYF.